These 16 T cell receptor beta chains came from one sample sequenced in a study of blood T cell repertoires in COVID-19. The protocol was immunoSEQ multiplex PCR, while the TCRdb copy is restricted to in-frame clones and leaves out a portion. The sample lists approximately 110,000 clones, 85% to 90% occurring once. Sequenced: peripheral blood. The receptors were gathered from a woman aged 80 or older with acute or convalescent COVID-19.

As concerns this clone: This CDR3 is also generated by other DNA sequences in the sample. The V and J genes are TRBV6-1 and TRBJ2-3, with a possible D match to TRBD1 (6 bases). The CDR3 runs to 14 residues. Trimming pared 3 bases from V and 3 bases from J, leaving 10 bases between. Germline V gives CDR1 MNHNS, CDR2 SASEGT. CDR3 DNA: TGTGCCAGCAGTGACAGGGGCCATACAGATACGCAGTATTTT. This gives the protein CASSDRGHTDTQYF.

This sequence joins TRBV7-6 and TRBJ1-2; 8 bases align to TRBD1. Trimming at V came to 4 bases and at J to 4 bases, leaving 5 bases not matched to a gene. This CDR3 is 14 amino acids long. From germline, CDR1 is SGHVS and CDR2 FNYEAQ. Here the CDR3 reads CASSYGQGSYGYTF. CDR3 nucleotide sequence: TGTGCCAGCAGCTACGGACAGGGCTCCTATGGCTACACCTTC.

This chain connects TRBV28 to TRBJ1-3; D may be TRBD1 (5 bases). V shed 6 bases and J shed 0 bases, with 18 bases lying between them. This CDR3 comprises 17 residues. The germline V gene encodes CDR1 MDHEN and CDR2 SYDVKM. The CDR3 bases are TGTGCCAGCAGCTTCACCTCTGACAGATTCTCTGGAAACACCATATATTTT. It codes for CASSFTSDRFSGNTIYF.

The gene calls are TRBV6-5 and TRBJ2-7; the D is unclear. V gave up 7 bases and J gave up 5 bases, with 21 bases separating them. The CDR3 sequence is 15 residues long. The germline V gene has CDR1 MNHEY and CDR2 SVGAGI. The CDR3 nucleotides read TGTGCCAGCAAGTTACGTGCAGATTTGGTTCACGAGCAGTACTTC. This sequence encodes CASKLRADLVHEQYF.

The chain has TRBV29-1 and TRBJ2-5, with 8 bases identical to TRBD2. Losses at the gene ends were 8 bases for V and 1 base for J; bases not matched to a gene: 6. This CDR3 is built from 13 residues. The germline gives CDR1 SQVTM, CDR2 ANQGSEA. CDR3 amino acids: CSSQRGSQETQYF. CDR3 sequence (DNA): TGCAGCAGCCAGCGGGGGTCCCAAGAGACCCAGTACTTC.

This sequence joins TRBV13 and TRBJ2-7; TRBD1 is a possible D gene (6 bases). Germline V lookup: CDR1 PRHDT, CDR2 FYEKMQ (reference sequence). Deletions cut 5 bases from V and 3 bases from J, with 20 bases between. The CDR3 extends over 16 amino acids. The CDR3 DNA is TGTGCCAGCAGCCCGACAGGTATCGGGGTCTTCTACGAGCAGTACTTC. Its translation: CASSPTGIGVFYEQYF.

This chain links TRBV7-9 with TRBJ2-1; no firm D call. Per the germline V gene, CDR1 is SEHNR and CDR2 is FQNEAQ (reference sequence). The length of the CDR3 is 12 residues. Between the trimmed V and J ends, which lost 5 bases and 8 bases, there was a span of 10 bases. CDR3 sequence reads: CASSPPVDEQFF. CDR3 DNA sequence: TGTGCCAGCAGCCCCCCGGTGGATGAGCAGTTCTTC.

V and J are TRBV18 and TRBJ1-1; TRBD1 agrees at 8 bases. V was clipped by 2 bases and J by 1 base; unmatched bases: 3. The CDR3 extends over 15 amino acids. Germline CDR1 KGHSH, CDR2 LQKENI. The CDR3 protein is CASSPSGTGNTEAFF. Here the CDR3 DNA reads TGTGCCAGCTCACCATCCGGGACAGGGAACACTGAAGCTTTCTTT.

The rearrangement links TRBV20-1 to TRBJ1-1; no clear D. CDR1 and CDR2 from the germline V gene are DFQATT and SNEGSKA (reference sequence). V was pared by 3 bases and J by 7 bases, with 9 bases between. The CDR3 loop spans 11 amino acids. The CDR3 protein is CSASGRDEAFF. As DNA, the CDR3 is TGCAGTGCTAGTGGTCGGGATGAAGCTTTCTTT.

This rearrangement joins TRBV5-1 to TRBJ1-5, with a tentative D call TRBD1 (6 bases). In germline, CDR1 is SGHRS, CDR2 YFSETQ. V was clipped by 0 bases and J by 4 bases, with 11 bases between them. CDR3 length equals 15 residues. CDR3 amino acids: CASSLESGVNQPQHF. The CDR3 DNA is TGCGCCAGCAGCTTGGAGTCAGGGGTTAATCAGCCCCAGCATTTT. Based on the CDR3 plus reference TRBV5-1 and TRBJ1-5, the full variable domain is KAGVTQTPRYLIKTRGQQVTLSCSPISGHRSVSWYQQTPGQGLQFLFEYFSETQRNKGNFPGRFSGRQFSNSRSEMNVSTLELGDSALYLCASSLESGVNQPQHFGDGTRLSIL.

This clone was counted a single time. The genes are TRBV10-3 and TRBJ2-5, with 9 bases matching TRBD2. V gave up 5 bases and J gave up 2 bases; unmatched junction bases: 0. CDR1 and CDR2 from the germline V gene are ENHRY and SYGVKD. There are 13 residues in the CDR3. The CDR3 region has the DNA TGTGCCATCAGTCTAGCGGGGCAAGAGACCCAGTACTTC. It codes for CAISLAGQETQYF.

The chain couples TRBV6-5 to TRBJ1-6; no clear D gene. The V gene lost 0 bases and the J gene lost 6 bases, with 6 bases spanning the gap. The germline CDR1 and CDR2 sequences are MNHEY and SVGAGI. CDR3 size: 14 residues. Here the CDR3 reads CASSYSSFNSPLHF. CDR3 DNA: TGTGCCAGCAGTTACTCGAGTTTTAATTCACCCCTCCACTTT.

The V call is TRBV30, the J call TRBJ1-3; D call uncertain. This CDR3 spans 15 amino acids. Germline loops: CDR1 GTSNPN, CDR2 SVGIG (reference sequence). The V end lost 0 bases, the J end lost 0 bases, and 9 bases lay between the germline ends. CDR3 nucleotides: TGTGCCTGGAGTGTGAGTCTGAGCTCTGGAAACACCATATATTTT. Protein sequence: CAWSVSLSSGNTIYF.

This clone was recorded only once. The chain links TRBV6-2 or TRBV6-3 to TRBJ1-1; TRBD1 matches 8 bases. With V trimmed by 2 bases and J by 0 bases, 8 bases remained unmatched. Germline values: CDR1 MNHEY, CDR2 SVGEGT. The CDR3 spans 17 residues. In DNA, the CDR3 is TGTGCCAGCAGTTACCCTGGACAGGGAAACATGAACACTGAAGCTTTCTTT. Translated, it gives CASSYPGQGNMNTEAFF.

The chain couples TRBV5-1 to TRBJ2-3; 9 nucleotides line up with TRBD1. The CDR3 is 16 residues long. The V gene end was trimmed by 5 bases and the J gene end by 5 bases; junction bases not matched to a gene: 12. Germline CDR1 reads SGHRS; CDR2 reads YFSETQ. The CDR3 DNA follows: TGCGCCAGCAGAGACGGACAGGGGATATTGATAGATACGCAGTATTTT. Its protein is CASRDGQGILIDTQYF.

This chain connects TRBV10-3 to TRBJ2-2; D is possibly TRBD2 (6 bases). The CDR3 has 15 amino acids. V lost 0 bases and J 7 bases, leaving 12 bases between the germline ends. Germline CDR1 reads ENHRY; CDR2 reads SYGVKD. CDR3 protein: CAISESPSDIGELFF. DNA of the CDR3: TGTGCCATCAGTGAGTCGCCTAGCGACATCGGGGAGCTGTTTTTT.